The present T cell receptor (beta chain) was sequenced within a study of T cells in Graves' hyperthyroidism and ophthalmopathy. This clonotype was seen ten or more times. Its antigen is still unknown. Whole-study results and caveats: Median prediction lead before ophthalmopathy onset was 5 to 7.5 months with the model.

RNA transcripts yielded amplified TCR beta CDR3 regions. An initial round of RT-PCR targeting the TCR CDR3 relied on the HTBI primer set. TCRdb reprocessed the multiplex PCR reads with MiXCR, giving one entry per CDR3 protein. Among hundreds of thousands of distinct CDR3 sequences listed, about 15% were seen once. Individuals with ophthalmopathy presented a Clinical Activity Score of at least 3, a NOSPECS grade of at least 4 and a duration under 3 months. Diagnoses used clinical symptoms, serum thyroxine and TRAb, thyroid ultrasound and orbital computed tomography. Using more than 7.5 ml of fresh peripheral blood, PBMCs were prepared. The CDR3 consists of 12 residues. Germline V gives CDR1 DFQATT, CDR2 SNEGSKA (reference sequence). With 1 base clipped from V and 4 bases from J, the junction kept 0 bases outside the gene matches.

The chain combines TRBV20-1 with TRBJ2-5, with 7 bases aligning to TRBD2. Specimen: blood. The sequence derives from a woman between 45 and 65 years old with Graves' ophthalmopathy. As DNA, the CDR3 is TGCAGTGCTAGAGGGGAGGGAGAGACCCAGTACTTC. Translating it yields CSARGEGETQYF.